Each of the 14 T cell receptor beta chains below was sequenced from the same sample in a study of cytomegalovirus exposure and HLA in healthy donors. This PCR relied on a set of 60 Vbeta primers and 13 Jbeta primers. Clones were sequenced by immunoSEQ multiplex PCR, and TCRdb holds only the in-frame ones, with some missing. The sample shows 95,000 to 120,000 clones, 67% of them seen only once. The sequenced material came from PBMCs. These receptors all stem from a man younger than 30 in good health and CMV-seropositive.

The rearrangement joins TRBV19 to TRBJ2-2; TRBD2 matches at 8 bases. The J segment lost 2 bases and the V segment lost 3 bases, leaving 8 bases of the junction unmatched. The CDR3 sequence is 17 residues long. Per germline, CDR1 LNHDA and CDR2 SQIVND (reference sequence). The CDR3 spells CASSIGRRGENTGELFF. Here the CDR3 DNA reads TGTGCCAGTAGTATTGGTCGGCGGGGGGAAAACACCGGGGAGCTGTTTTTT.

V is TRBV6-1 and J is TRBJ2-7, with 9 bases that match TRBD1. J lost 5 bases, V lost 6 bases, and 11 bases had no gene match. CDR1 MNHNS and CDR2 SASEGT come from the germline V gene. The CDR3 is 15 residues long. In DNA form, the CDR3 reads TGTGCCAGCAGAAAAACAGGGGGCTTAGAAAACGAGCAGTACTTC. Translating gives CASRKTGGLENEQYF.

This clone came up a few times. This chain joins TRBV6-5 and TRBJ2-7; 10 nucleotides line up with TRBD1. Germline values: CDR1 MNHEY, CDR2 SVGAGI. V lost 6 bases to trimming and J lost 2 bases; unmatched junction nucleotides: 7. The CDR3 consists of 15 residues. CDR3 sequence reads: CASSYMGQGTYEQYV. The CDR3 DNA reads TGTGCCAGCAGCTACATGGGACAGGGGACCTACGAGCAGTACGTC.

The CDR3 bases are TGTGCCAGCAGTTATAGGCAGGGGAATTCACCCCTCCACTTT. It is translated as CASSYRQGNSPLHF. This chain links TRBV27 with TRBJ1-6; TRBD1 might be the D (6 bases). The CDR3 has 14 residues. Germline V CDR1 and CDR2: MNHEY, SMNVEV (reference sequence). Trimming left V 4 bases short and J 7 bases short, with 11 bases between.

This clone was observed once. The chain joins TRBV5-5 to TRBJ1-5; 7 bases fit TRBD1. V lost 1 base and J lost 6; bases outside the gene matches: 1. CDR3 length: 13 amino acids. Per the germline V gene, CDR1 is SGHKS and CDR2 is YYEKEE (reference sequence). Here the CDR3 DNA reads TGTGCCAGCAGCTTGCCAGGGGGTCAGCCCCAGCATTTT. This sequence encodes CASSLPGGQPQHF.

This clone was observed a handful of times. The V and J genes are TRBV2 and TRBJ1-5; the match to TRBD1 covers 8 bases. The V gene end was trimmed by 5 bases and the J gene end by 1 base; junction bases not matched to a gene: 1. Germline CDR1 reads SNHLY; CDR2 reads FYNNEI. CDR3 length: 14 residues. CDR3 sequence (DNA): TGTGCCAGCAGTAACAGGGGGAGCAATCAGCCCCAGCATTTT. Protein sequence: CASSNRGSNQPQHF.

This chain connects TRBV5-4 to TRBJ2-5, with TRBD2 identical over 7 bases. Germline-derived CDR1 and CDR2 are SGHNT and YYREEE (reference sequence). Trimming took 0 bases from V and 3 from J; bases not matched to a gene: 5. CDR3 size: 15 residues. The CDR3 loop reads CASSLGGRGEETQYF. DNA of the CDR3: TGTGCCAGCAGCTTGGGAGGTCGGGGGGAAGAGACCCAGTACTTC.

The rearrangement joins TRBV7-8 to TRBJ2-7; TRBD1 agrees at 7 bases. Germline values: CDR1 SGHVS, CDR2 FQNEAQ. The CDR3 is made up of 18 amino acids. The J segment lost 0 bases and the V segment lost 5 bases, leaving 16 bases of the junction unmatched. CDR3 sequence (DNA): TGTGCCAGCAGCCGCACTCCGACAGGGACCGTCAGCTCCTACGAGCAGTACGTC. Its translation: CASSRTPTGTVSSYEQYV.

The chain couples TRBV19 to TRBJ1-1; 8 bases match TRBD1. Germline assignment: CDR1 LNHDA and CDR2 SQIVND (reference sequence). J lost 1 base, V lost 9 bases, and 7 bases had no gene match. CDR3 length: 14 amino acids. CDR3 sequence (DNA): TGTGCCAGCCTGGCGGGACAGGCGAACACTGAAGCTTTCTTT. Amino acid sequence: CASLAGQANTEAFF.

The gene calls are TRBV10-3 and TRBJ1-5; 8 bases fit TRBD1. V lost 6 bases and J lost 2; bases outside the gene matches: 3. This CDR3 is 14 amino acids long. Germline CDR1 and CDR2: ENHRY and SYGVKD. The CDR3 DNA sequence: TGTGCCATCAGCCAGGGGGCTGGCAATCAGCCCCAGCATTTT. This gives the protein CAISQGAGNQPQHF.

The rearrangement links TRBV6-1 to TRBJ2-7; weak D call: TRBD1 (5 bases). The germline gives CDR1 MNHNS, CDR2 SASEGT. The CDR3 sequence is 14 residues long. Deletions cut 2 bases from V and 2 bases from J, with 10 bases between. CDR3 in DNA: TGTGCCAGCAGTGAAAACAGGAATGCCTACGAGCAGTACTTC. Encoded protein: CASSENRNAYEQYF.

This sequence joins TRBV27 and TRBJ2-2; a weak D match, TRBD1 (8 bases). V gave up 6 bases and J gave up 8 bases, with 19 bases separating them. Germline V lookup: CDR1 MNHEY, CDR2 SMNVEV (reference sequence). The CDR3 runs 15 residues. Here the CDR3 DNA reads TGTGCCAGCAGCTTTCTCGGACAGGGAGGGGGGGAGCTGTTTTTT. This gives the protein CASSFLGQGGGELFF.

The chain has TRBV6-6 and TRBJ1-2; 9 bases are shared with TRBD1. V lost 10 bases to trimming and J lost 2 bases; unmatched junction nucleotides: 2. CDR1 is MNHNY, CDR2 SVGAGI, per germline (reference sequence). The CDR3 consists of 12 residues. Here the CDR3 DNA reads TGTGCCATTGGGACAGGGAACTATGGCTACACCTTC. It translates to CAIGTGNYGYTF.

Here the CDR3 reads CASSLFGEGNQPQHF. The CDR3 nucleotides are TGTGCCAGCAGTTTGTTCGGTGAGGGCAATCAGCCCCAGCATTTT. The J gene is TRBJ1-5, the V gene TRBV27; D remains unclear. The CDR3 is 15 residues long. Trimming left V 3 bases short and J 2 bases short, with 11 bases between. The germline CDR1 and CDR2 sequences are MNHEY and SMNVEV (reference sequence).